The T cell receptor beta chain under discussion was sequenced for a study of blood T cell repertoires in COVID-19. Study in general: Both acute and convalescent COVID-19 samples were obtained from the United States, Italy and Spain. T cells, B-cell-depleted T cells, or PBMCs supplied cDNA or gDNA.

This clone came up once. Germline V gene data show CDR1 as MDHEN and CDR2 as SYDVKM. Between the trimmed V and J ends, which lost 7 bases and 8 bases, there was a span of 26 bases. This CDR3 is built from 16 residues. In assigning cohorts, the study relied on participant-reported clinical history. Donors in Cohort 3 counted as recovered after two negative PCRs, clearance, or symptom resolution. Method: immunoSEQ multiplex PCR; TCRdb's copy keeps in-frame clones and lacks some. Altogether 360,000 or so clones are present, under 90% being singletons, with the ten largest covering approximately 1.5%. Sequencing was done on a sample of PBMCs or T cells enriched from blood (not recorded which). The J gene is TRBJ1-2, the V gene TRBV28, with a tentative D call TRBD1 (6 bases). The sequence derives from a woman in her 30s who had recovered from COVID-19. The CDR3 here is CASTPTPGVAFWGYTF. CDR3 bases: TGTGCCAGCACGCCTACTCCAGGGGTTGCCTTTTGGGGCTACACCTTC.